Below are 11 T cell receptor beta chains sequenced from a single sample in a study of shared T cell receptors in the human thymus. Method: immunoSEQ multiplex PCR; TCRdb's copy keeps in-frame clones and lacks some. Of more than 550,000 clones detected, over 75% appear once; the ten largest clones hold roughly 0.0087%. Separately, the same data were catalogued under a study of human thymus T cells.

The sequenced sample was thymocytes. These receptors were collected from a boy under three years old with a congenital heart defect.

This clone was counted a few times. The V and J genes are TRBV5-4 and TRBJ2-7, with D possibly TRBD2 on 6 matching bases. Germline V gives CDR1 SGHNT, CDR2 YYREEE (reference sequence). CDR3 length: 13 amino acids. V was cut by 1 base and J by 3 bases, with 8 bases left in between. This CDR3 reads CASSLPGVYEQYF. The CDR3 coding sequence is TGTGCCAGCAGCTTGCCGGGGGTCTACGAGCAGTACTTC.

The rearrangement joins TRBV6-5 to TRBJ1-4; 7 bases fit TRBD1. This CDR3 has 16 residues. Trimming at V came to 4 bases and at J to 8 bases, leaving 13 bases not matched to a gene. Germline-derived CDR1 and CDR2 are MNHEY and SVGAGI. This CDR3 reads CASSSTNRQGCEKLFF. In nucleotides, the CDR3 is TGTGCCAGCAGTTCAACCAATAGACAGGGTTGCGAAAAACTGTTTTTT.

V usage is TRBV6-5 and J usage is TRBJ2-7; 7 nucleotides agree with TRBD1. Looked up from germline, CDR1 is MNHEY and CDR2 is SVGAGI. There are 14 residues in the CDR3. The ends lost 6 bases at V and 5 bases at J; junction bases unmatched: 10. DNA for the CDR3: TGTGCCAGCAGCCTCCGACAGGGATCTCACGAGCAGTACTTC. Translation: CASSLRQGSHEQYF.

The V call is TRBV29-1, the J call TRBJ2-7; TRBD2 aligns across 7 bases. The germline CDR1 and CDR2 sequences are SQVTM and ANQGSEA. V lost 6 bases to trimming and J lost 6 bases; unmatched junction nucleotides: 20. The CDR3 sequence is 16 residues long. CDR3 protein: CSVLVASGGSVSEQYF. The CDR3, as DNA: TGCAGCGTATTAGTGGCGTCCGGCGGGAGCGTTTCCGAGCAGTACTTC.

The rearrangement uses TRBV25-1 and TRBJ1-2, with D possibly being TRBD1 (5 bases). The germline V gene has CDR1 MGHDK and CDR2 SYGVNS. Trimming removed 5 bases from V and 5 bases from J, with 18 bases in between. This CDR3 is built from 15 residues. This CDR3 reads CASSPGHCYGYGYTF. The CDR3 DNA follows: TGTGCCAGCAGTCCCGGACATTGCTATGGGTATGGCTACACCTTC.

The chain recombines TRBV14 with TRBJ2-7; TRBD1 matches 10 bases. Germline lookup yields CDR1 SGHDN and CDR2 FVKESK. J lost 5 bases, V lost 2 bases, and 15 bases had no gene match. This CDR3 is built from 18 residues. The CDR3 spells CASSQPEETGGAADEQYF. CDR3 nucleotide sequence: TGTGCCAGCAGCCAACCTGAAGAGACAGGGGGCGCCGCCGACGAGCAGTACTTC.

The chain is built from TRBV7-8 and TRBJ1-2; no clear D. The CDR3 consists of 17 residues. CDR1 SGHVS and CDR2 FQNEAQ come from the germline V gene. Trimming cost V 0 bases and J 6 bases, with 20 bases left between them. The CDR3 protein is CASSLARGGRFEDGYTF. DNA of the CDR3: TGTGCCAGCAGCTTAGCGCGGGGAGGGCGGTTTGAGGATGGCTACACCTTC.

The V call is TRBV7-2, the J call TRBJ2-7, with TRBD1 as a possible D gene (6 bases). The CDR3 covers 13 residues. Germline V gene sequence: CDR1 SGHTA, CDR2 FQGNSA. Trimming took off 5 bases at V and 1 base at J, with 9 bases between the two ends. Written as DNA, the CDR3 is TGTGCCAGCAGCCGGGACAAATCCTACGAGCAGTACTTC. Amino acid sequence: CASSRDKSYEQYF.

The chain carries TRBV5-1 and TRBJ2-5; the match to TRBD2 covers 7 bases. There are 15 residues in the CDR3. Per the germline V gene, CDR1 is SGHRS and CDR2 is YFSETQ. The V gene end was trimmed by 2 bases and the J gene end by 3 bases; junction bases not matched to a gene: 7. The CDR3 region is CASSFRAREEETQYF. CDR3 DNA: TGCGCCAGCAGCTTTAGGGCCCGGGAGGAAGAGACCCAGTACTTC. Combining the CDR3 with reference TRBV5-1 and TRBJ2-5 gives the whole variable domain KAGVTQTPRYLIKTRGQQVTLSCSPISGHRSVSWYQQTPGQGLQFLFEYFSETQRNKGNFPGRFSGRQFSNSRSEMNVSTLELGDSALYLCASSFRAREEETQYFGPGTRLLVL.

The rearrangement joins TRBV19 to TRBJ1-4; D remains ambiguous. Germline V gene lookup returns CDR1 LNHDA and CDR2 SQIVND (reference sequence). V was shortened by 3 bases and J by 8 bases, with 10 bases between the two germline ends. The CDR3 covers 13 residues. The CDR3, as DNA: TGTGCCAGTAGTATGGGAGGCTTGGAAAAACTGTTTTTT. This translates into CASSMGGLEKLFF.

CDR3 DNA: TGTGCCAGCAGTTTTTGGACAGGGGGCTACGAGCAGTACTTC. Translated: CASSFWTGGYEQYF. The rearrangement joins TRBV28 to TRBJ2-7; 10 positions match TRBD1. Germline V gene data show CDR1 as MDHEN and CDR2 as SYDVKM. Germline trimming cut 3 bases from V and 3 bases from J; bases unmatched to any gene: 2. The CDR3 covers 14 residues.